A selection of T cell receptor beta chains follows, all from one sample in a study of vaccination and CD4 T cells after COVID-19. The antigens for these receptors are not known. TCRdb used MiXCR to reprocess the PCR reads, holding one entry per CDR3 protein. The sample holds 8,000 to 10,000 distinct CDR3 sequences, approximately 34% seen once. Sequenced: CD4+ T cells from blood, cultured in vitro. The receptors originated from a human donor in good health. Both conserved end residues are part of each CDR3. Fields, in order: clone size, D gene, V gene, J gene, CDR3 DNA, CDR3 protein. D genes are given only for firm matches. Only part of the rows carry a size: once, few, many, or a class if the clone is expanded.

>.|.|TRBV30|TRBJ1-1
TGTGCCTGGAGCGCCGGGTCGACGGCTTTCTTT
CAWSAGSTAFF
>few|.|TRBV12-3/TRBV12-4|TRBJ1-3
TGTGCCAGCAGTTTATACACCATATATTTT
CASSLYTIYF
>.|TRBD2|TRBV6-2/TRBV6-3|TRBJ2-7
TGTGCCAGCAGCCAAGGGACTAGTCCGCACTTC
CASSQGTSPHF
>.|.|TRBV2|TRBJ1-1
TGTGCCAGCGGGAGAGACATAGCCGGAGCTGAAGCTTTCTTT
CASGRDIAGAEAFF
>.|.|TRBV20-1|TRBJ1-5
TGCAGTGCTACCAGGGGTTTTAGCAATCAGCCCCAGCATTTT
CSATRGFSNQPQHF
>.|.|TRBV10-3|TRBJ1-6
TGTGCCATCAGTGATCCTTCACCCCTCCACTTT
CAISDPSPLHF
>few|.|TRBV7-7|TRBJ2-5
TGTGCCAGCAGCTTAGGGGTCAGGGCCGGGCAAGAGACCCAGTACTTC
CASSLGVRAGQETQYF
>few|.|TRBV5-5|TRBJ1-5
TGTGCCAGCAGCTTGGCCGGAGGACAGAGAAATCAGCCCCAGCATTTT
CASSLAGGQRNQPQHF
>few|.|TRBV11-1|TRBJ1-2
TGTGCCAGCAGCTTAGGATCGGAATTCTATGGCTACACCTTC
CASSLGSEFYGYTF
>.|.|TRBV19|TRBJ1-1
TGTGCCAGTAGGGACACAGGGTGGAACACTGAAGCTTTCTTT
CASRDTGWNTEAFF
>.|.|TRBV7-2|TRBJ2-1
TGTGCCAGCAGCTTAGGGTCGGCCACCTCCTACAATGAGCAGTTCTTC
CASSLGSATSYNEQFF
>large|.|TRBV6-1|TRBJ1-1
TGTGCCAGCAGTGAAGCGCTAGAAAACACTGAAGCTTTCTTT
CASSEALENTEAFF
>.|.|TRBV6-1|TRBJ1-2
TGTGCCAGCAGTCAGGGGACTGGCTACACCTTC
CASSQGTGYTF
>.|.|TRBV6-1|TRBJ1-5
TGTGCCAGCAGCCTTACGGGGGGGTTCGGACAGACCAATCAGCCCCAGCATTTT
CASSLTGGFGQTNQPQHF
>.|TRBD1|TRBV6-2/TRBV6-3|TRBJ2-3
TGTGCCAGCAACGCAAGGACAGGGGGCGCAGATACGCAGTATTTT
CASNARTGGADTQYF